The 25 T cell receptor beta chains given below trace back to one sample, sequenced in a study of Graves' ophthalmopathy and Graves' hyperthyroidism (dated by TCRdb to the late 2010s). The sample was run on an Illumina HiSeq 2000. For repertoire sequencing, the TCR beta CDR3 regions were amplified from RNA transcripts. The first round of RT-PCR was done with HTBI primers and the Qiagen OneStep RT-PCR kit, and was followed by a second round of multiplex PCR, then size selection and purification. TCRdb ran its own pipeline on the public reads, namely fastp trimming at Q25 and MiXCR clone calling, and kept in-frame beta chains. Identical CDR3 protein sequences are pooled into one entry, listed with their most common genes and DNA. A total of 300,000 to 500,000 distinct CDR3 sequences appear in this sample, less than 20% of them only once. The ten largest make up 5.5% to 7% of the sample. What was sequenced was peripheral blood. These receptors all stem from a woman between 18 and 29 years old with stable Graves' hyperthyroidism. Donor details come from another sample of the same person, matched by shared clones.

The chain combines TRBV9 with TRBJ1-1; D remains unclear. CDR1 is SGDLS and CDR2 is YYNGEE in the germline V gene. The CDR3 loop spans 13 amino acids. V was pared by 4 bases and J by 4 bases, with 11 bases between. The CDR3, as DNA: TGTGCCAGCAGCCAGAACTGGGGCACTGAAGCTTTCTTT. This codes for CASSQNWGTEAFF.

This clonotype has a count of ten or more. The rearrangement links TRBV6-2 or TRBV6-3 to TRBJ1-1; D is perhaps TRBD1 (5 bases). Germline CDR1 is MNHEY and CDR2 is SVGEGT. V was trimmed by 2 bases and J by 2 bases, leaving 15 bases between them. The CDR3 is made up of 16 amino acids. CDR3 sequence reads: CASSYHPQEVNTEAFF. Written as DNA, the CDR3 is TGTGCCAGCAGTTACCACCCACAGGAGGTTAACACTGAAGCTTTCTTT.

Many counts were recorded for this clonotype. V usage is TRBV18 and J usage is TRBJ1-1, with no clear D. The CDR3 extends over 12 amino acids. The V end lost 1 base, the J end lost 11 bases, and 11 bases lay between the germline ends. In germline, CDR1 is KGHSH, CDR2 LQKENI. The CDR3 sequence: CASSPREGRAFF. CDR3 nucleotide sequence: TGTGCCAGCTCACCACGGGAAGGCAGGGCTTTCTTT.

The chain employs TRBV27 and TRBJ1-2; D not certain. The CDR3 spans 15 residues. Germline lookup yields CDR1 MNHEY and CDR2 SMNVEV (reference sequence). Trimming removed 0 bases at V and 7 bases at J, with 15 bases between. The CDR3 DNA sequence: TGTGCCAGCAGTTTATCATCCCCGGCGGCCTCTGGCTACACCTTC. Protein product: CASSLSSPAASGYTF.

In this sample, this clonotype turned up many times. This CDR3 is CASKDRGDTEAFF. The CDR3 DNA reads as TGTGCCAGCAAAGACAGGGGTGACACTGAAGCTTTCTTT. This chain links TRBV3-1 with TRBJ1-1; 8 positions agree with TRBD1. The V and J ends lost 7 bases and 3 bases, in that order; junction bases with no gene match: 4. The CDR3 totals 13 residues. The V gene's germline CDR1 is LGHDT and CDR2 YNNKEL (reference sequence).

In this sample, this clonotype turned up many times. The chain links TRBV5-6 to TRBJ2-6; D may be TRBD1 (5 bases). The V gene lost 4 bases and the J gene lost 2 bases, with 16 bases spanning the gap. CDR1 is SGHDT, CDR2 YYEEEE, per germline. The CDR3 consists of 17 residues. The CDR3: CASSQETADTGANVLTF. DNA for the CDR3: TGTGCCAGCAGCCAGGAGACAGCCGACACTGGGGCCAACGTCCTGACTTTC.

This clonotype was seen ten or more times. DNA of the CDR3: TGCAGTGCTAGGGAACACACGGTAGCCAAAAACATTCAGTACTTC. This sequence encodes CSAREHTVAKNIQYF. The V and J genes are TRBV20-1 and TRBJ2-4; D is unclear. The germline V gene has CDR1 DFQATT and CDR2 SNEGSKA (reference sequence). Trimming removed 3 bases at V and 0 bases at J, with 12 bases between. The CDR3 has 15 amino acids.

The V and J genes are TRBV6-1 and TRBJ2-7; D is unclear. Germline loops: CDR1 MNHNS, CDR2 SASEGT. The CDR3 totals 12 residues. V lost 1 base and J lost 4, with 5 bases in between. The CDR3 DNA is TGTGCCAGCAGTGAAGAAAGGTACGAGCAGTACTTC. Amino acid sequence: CASSEERYEQYF.

This clonotype occurred a few times. This chain joins TRBV3-1 and TRBJ1-2; 8 nucleotides line up with TRBD1. V trimming: 4 bases; J trimming: 0 bases; junction bases outside the gene matches: 7. The CDR3 spans 16 residues. CDR1 and CDR2 (germline): LGHDT, YNNKEL (reference sequence). CDR3 coding DNA: TGTGCCAGCAGCCTTGGACAGGGTCTTTCTAACTATGGCTACACCTTC. Translation: CASSLGQGLSNYGYTF.

This clonotype was picked up many times. The chain couples TRBV20-1 to TRBJ1-1; the D gene is possibly TRBD1 (6 bases). From germline, CDR1 is DFQATT and CDR2 SNEGSKA (reference sequence). The ends were cut back, 3 bases at V and 2 bases at J, with 10 bases in the middle. The CDR3 has 13 amino acids. The CDR3 is CSASRTANTEAFF. CDR3 nucleotide sequence: TGCAGTGCTAGTCGGACAGCCAACACTGAAGCTTTCTTT.

Concerning this clonotype itself: A read error may explain this, as a much larger clone is one base away. J is TRBJ2-4 and V is TRBV2; no firm D call. Germline V gene lookup returns CDR1 SNHLY and CDR2 FYNNEI. There are 13 residues in the CDR3. The CDR3 region has the DNA TGTGCCAGCAGTGAAGCGCTTAGAAACATTAAGTACTTC. Encoded protein: CASSEALRNIKYF. Full variable domain (missing parts from reference TRBV2 and TRBJ2-4): EPEVTQTPSHQVTQMGQEVILRCVPISNHLYFYWYRQILGQKVEFLVSFYNNEISEKSEIFDDQFSVERPDGSNFTLKIRSTKLEDSAMYFCASSEALRNIKYFGAGTRLSVL.

This clonotype was detected many times. CDR3 loop: CASSFQGMDTEAFF. CDR3 nucleotides: TGTGCCAGCAGCTTCCAGGGGATGGATACTGAAGCTTTCTTT. The chain carries TRBV7-2 and TRBJ1-1, with a weak D call TRBD1 (6 bases). Per germline, CDR1 SGHTA and CDR2 FQGNSA. This CDR3 is 14 amino acids long. The V and J ends lost 3 bases and 5 bases respectively, with 13 bases between them.

This clonotype was seen at least ten times. The rearrangement joins TRBV4-1 to TRBJ2-4; D uncertain. There are 15 residues in the CDR3. Germline loops: CDR1 MGHRA, CDR2 YSYEKL. Trimming pared 1 base from V and 0 bases from J, leaving 7 bases between. The CDR3 spells CASSQGLLAKNIQYF. The CDR3 nucleotides are TGCGCCAGCAGCCAAGGCTTGTTAGCCAAAAACATTCAGTACTTC.

This clonotype came up many times. The chain links TRBV5-5 to TRBJ1-2; maybe TRBD1 (5 bases). Germline CDR1 and CDR2: SGHKS and YYEKEE (reference sequence). V dropped 4 bases and J dropped 7 bases, with 17 bases sitting between them. The CDR3 loop spans 14 amino acids. In nucleotides, the CDR3 is TGTGCCAGCAGCCCACAGGTGCAACTACCTGGCTACACCTTC. Translating it yields CASSPQVQLPGYTF.

This clonotype was observed at least ten times. The rearrangement joins TRBV7-8 to TRBJ1-1; D unclear. There are 15 residues in the CDR3. V shed 1 base and J shed 3 bases, with 12 bases lying between them. In germline, CDR1 is SGHVS, CDR2 FQNEAQ. The CDR3 protein is CASSLDLGQDTEAFF. Written as DNA, the CDR3 is TGTGCCAGCAGCTTAGACTTGGGCCAGGACACTGAAGCTTTCTTT. Using reference TRBV7-8 and TRBJ1-1 for the parts outside the CDR3, the full variable domain is GAGVSQSPRYKVAKRGQDVALRCDPISGHVSLFWYQQALGQGPEFLTYFQNEAQLDKSGLPSDRFFAERPEGSVSTLKIQRTQQEDSAVYLCASSLDLGQDTEAFFGQGTRLTVV.

The chain has TRBV27 and TRBJ1-2, with D uncertain. V was pared by 7 bases and J by 4 bases, with 19 bases between. The CDR3 sequence is 15 residues long. CDR1 and CDR2 (germline): MNHEY, SMNVEV (reference sequence). This chain's CDR3 is CASTPSAGELYGYTF. CDR3 nucleotide sequence: TGTGCCAGCACCCCTTCGGCGGGAGAGCTCTATGGCTACACCTTC.

The chain is built from TRBV3-1 and TRBJ1-2; D gene unclear. CDR3 size: 14 residues. Germline V CDR1 and CDR2: LGHDT, YNNKEL (reference sequence). Trimming stripped 5 bases from V and 8 bases from J, with 18 bases between. The CDR3 sequence is CASSLPAARGGYTF. The CDR3 bases are TGTGCCAGCAGCTTGCCGGCCGCCCGGGGAGGCTACACCTTC.

This clonotype was recorded many times. This rearrangement joins TRBV27 to TRBJ1-1, with 9 bases lining up with TRBD1. Looked up from germline, CDR1 is MNHEY and CDR2 is SMNVEV (reference sequence). This CDR3 is built from 15 residues. V lost 6 bases, J lost 0 bases, and 5 bases stayed unmatched. The CDR3 region has the DNA TGTGCCAGCAGCCATAGGGACAGGGTGAACACTGAAGCTTTCTTT. Translation: CASSHRDRVNTEAFF.

The table lists this clonotype with many counts. J is TRBJ1-2 and V is TRBV11-2; TRBD1 might be the D (5 bases). The CDR3 is 14 residues long. Germline V CDR1 and CDR2: SGHAT, FQNNGV. With 2 bases removed from V and 7 bases from J, the gap between germline ends came to 14 bases. The CDR3 protein is CASSLSGPGSGYTF. The CDR3 region has the DNA TGTGCCAGCAGCTTATCAGGGCCAGGCAGTGGCTACACCTTC. Together with reference TRBV11-2 and TRBJ1-2, the CDR3 gives the full variable domain: EAGVAQSPRYKIIEKRQSVAFWCNPISGHATLYWYQQILGQGPKLLIQFQNNGVVDDSQLPKDRFSAERLKGVDSTLKIQPAKLEDSAVYLCASSLSGPGSGYTFGSGTRLTVV.

This clonotype was observed at least ten times. The chain uses TRBV7-8 and TRBJ1-1; D not certain. This CDR3 region has 13 residues. V lost 5 bases, J lost 1 base, and 8 bases lay in between. Germline CDR1 reads SGHVS; CDR2 reads FQNEAQ. The CDR3 sequence is CASSPIGNTEAFF. The CDR3 DNA sequence: TGTGCCAGCAGCCCAATAGGGAACACTGAAGCTTTCTTT.

This clonotype occurred many times. The chain employs TRBV6-2 or TRBV6-3 and TRBJ1-6, with 7 nucleotides matching TRBD1. This CDR3 contains 18 residues. CDR1 is MNHEY, CDR2 SVGEGT, per germline. V shed 0 bases and J 7 bases; nucleotides not matched to a gene: 12. The CDR3 DNA reads TGTGCCAGCAGTTACTCGAGGATTACAGGGGAGGGAAATTCACCCCTCCACTTT. This encodes CASSYSRITGEGNSPLHF.

The gene calls are TRBV5-6 and TRBJ2-7, with a possible D match to TRBD2 (6 bases). CDR3 length: 15 residues. In germline, CDR1 is SGHDT, CDR2 YYEEEE. Trimming removed 5 bases from V and 0 bases from J, with 15 bases in between. DNA for the CDR3: TGTGCCAGCAGGAAGGGGTGGGGAGGCTCCTACGAGCAGTACTTC. It specifies CASRKGWGGSYEQYF. The full variable domain, rest sourced from reference TRBV5-6 and TRBJ2-7, is DAGVTQSPTHLIKTRGQQVTLRCSPKSGHDTVSWYQQALGQGPQFIFQYYEEEERQRGNFPDRFSGHQFPNYSSELNVNALLLGDSALYLCASRKGWGGSYEQYFGPGTRLTVT.

This clonotype has a handful of counts. The rearrangement links TRBV25-1 to TRBJ1-5, with D tentatively TRBD1 (5 bases). CDR1 and CDR2 (germline): MGHDK, SYGVNS. The V gene lost 2 bases and the J gene lost 6 bases, with 17 bases spanning the gap. The CDR3 covers 16 residues. In DNA, the CDR3 is TGTGCCAGCAGTGAACATCGAGAGGGGCAGTTTCAGCCCCAGCATTTT. It encodes CASSEHREGQFQPQHF.

This chain links TRBV18 with TRBJ2-7, with 7 nucleotides matching TRBD2. The CDR3 has 15 residues. Germline-derived CDR1 and CDR2 are KGHSH and LQKENI. V was pared by 2 bases and J by 5 bases, with 9 bases of the junction left unmatched. CDR3 sequence (DNA): TGTGCCAGCTCACCAATGGGGGGGTATGGAAACGAGCAGTACTTC. Its protein product is CASSPMGGYGNEQYF.

This clonotype occurred many times. One junction end does not reproduce the germline sequence, and a read error may be involved. J is TRBJ2-7 and V is TRBV10-3, with TRBD2 as a possible D gene (5 bases). The germline V gene has CDR1 ENHRY and CDR2 SYGVKD. The CDR3 runs 20 residues. The CDR3 sequence: CAISKSTRPPFEGNDYEQYF. CDR3 coding DNA: TGTGCCATCAGTAAGTCAACAAGGCCACCATTCGAGGGAAATGACTACGAGCAGTACTTC.